This T cell receptor (beta chain) was captured in a study of blood T cells in healthy people across ages. Next came a second PCR, run for 7 to 11 cycles, which used a sample-barcoded 5' primer along with a J-beta primer mix. TCRdb analysed the 5' RACE reads with MiXCR anew, one entry per CDR3 protein. This sample has around 1,500,000 distinct CDR3 sequences, with around two fifths found just once. The CDR3 has 14 amino acids. The V and J ends lost 5 bases and 3 bases, in that order; junction bases with no gene match: 7. The germline V gene encodes CDR1 SNHLY and CDR2 FYNNEI. The sample comprised blood. V and J are TRBV2 and TRBJ2-7; TRBD1 aligns across 7 bases. The sequence derives from a woman between 18 and 29 years old in good health. The CDR3 protein is CASSSLGTDYEQYF. The DNA for the CDR3 is TGTGCCAGCAGTTCTCTTGGGACAGACTACGAGCAGTACTTC.